Below, one T cell receptor (beta chain) is given with its context. Trimming took off 3 bases at V and 4 bases at J, with 10 bases between the two ends. The CDR3 consists of 13 residues. Per the germline V gene, CDR1 is GTSNPN and CDR2 is SVGIG (reference sequence). Produced via immunoSEQ multiplex PCR; TCRdb's table is partial and in-frame only. The sample carries roughly 230,000 clones, roughly 81% recorded once. The data derive from a study of blood T cell repertoires in COVID-19. This sequence originates from a man in his fifties with acute or convalescent COVID-19. Sequencing was performed on peripheral blood. This sequence joins TRBV30 and TRBJ1-5; D gene unclear. The CDR3 nucleotides are TGTGCCTGGAGAGGCGCGGGGAATCAGCCCCAGCATTTT. Translated: CAWRGAGNQPQHF.